This T cell receptor (beta chain) came from a study of regulatory T cells in long-lasting Graves disease. Notes on the study in general: Accuracy was possibly reduced by small sample size. TCR diversity was lower in persistent Graves' patients (versus newly diagnosed ones).

The time point was: newly diagnosed GD, antithyroid drugs for less than 3 months. Following extraction of RNA from PBMCs, that RNA was used to make the TCR library. By American Thyroid Association guidelines, Graves' disease was diagnosed in the cohort. Germline lookup yields CDR1 SGHRS and CDR2 YFSETQ. The V segment lost 4 bases and the J segment 6 bases; nucleotides outside the gene matches: 13. This CDR3 has 15 amino acids. In building TCR beta libraries, iRepertoire HTBI primers were used together with Arm-PCR of CDR3 regions. Per the authors' pipeline: Identified across the samples were fewer than 70 TRBV segments and roughly 14 TRBJ segments. Via MiXCR, TCRdb re-called the multiplex PCR reads, giving one row per CDR3 protein. The V and J calls shown here were made by TCRdb, not taken from the authors' results. The data show hundreds of thousands of distinct CDR3 sequences, less than 20% seen once.

A few counts support this clonotype. The antigen is not known. The same data also contributed to another study, on T cells in Graves' hyperthyroidism and ophthalmopathy.

Here the sequenced sample was peripheral blood mononuclear cells (PBMCs), taken at new diagnosis, from a patient treated with antithyroid drugs. The chain carries TRBV5-1 and TRBJ2-7, with 7 bases lining up with TRBD1. This receptor was obtained from a woman aged 25 to 45 with Graves disease. The CDR3 is CASSITTGSTGEQYF. The CDR3, as DNA: TGCGCCAGCAGCATAACGACAGGGAGTACTGGCGAGCAGTACTTC.